Following are 18 T cell receptor beta chains from one sample sequenced in a study of T cells in Graves' hyperthyroidism and ophthalmopathy. Researchers took RNA transcripts and amplified the TCR beta CDR3 regions from them. TCR CDR3 regions were first amplified by RT-PCR with HTBI primers. TCRdb fed the multiplex PCR reads into MiXCR, producing one record per CDR3 protein. The sample records nearly 750,000 distinct CDR3 sequences, roughly a third being singletons. The sample was blood. These receptors were obtained from a woman between 40 and 55 years old with Graves' hyperthyroidism.

This rearrangement joins TRBV10-2 to TRBJ1-1; TRBD1 matches at 7 bases. Trimming at V came to 6 bases and at J to 2 bases, leaving 6 bases not matched to a gene. In germline, CDR1 is WSHSY, CDR2 SAAADI. This CDR3 is built from 14 residues. CDR3 protein: CASSSGQPNTEAFF. In DNA, the CDR3 is TGCGCCAGCAGCTCGGGACAGCCAAACACTGAAGCTTTCTTT.

This clonotype was counted many times. The rearrangement uses TRBV7-6 and TRBJ2-5, with 8 bases lining up with TRBD1. V shed 8 bases and J 2 bases; nucleotides not matched to a gene: 7. Germline V gives CDR1 SGHVS, CDR2 FNYEAQ. This CDR3 region has 14 residues. CDR3 loop: CASAQGAGQETQYF. The CDR3 DNA sequence: TGTGCCAGCGCCCAGGGGGCGGGTCAAGAGACCCAGTACTTC.

This clonotype was found many times. V is TRBV7-2 and J is TRBJ1-5; no definite D call. This CDR3 is 13 amino acids long. Trimming took 0 bases from V and 5 from J, leaving 5 bases between them. CDR1 SGHTA and CDR2 FQGNSA come from the germline V gene. Written as DNA, the CDR3 is TGTGCCAGCAGCTTAGCCATGGATCAGCCCCAGCATTTT. Translation: CASSLAMDQPQHF.

CDR3 nucleotide sequence: TGCGCCAGCAGTGAAAGTGGGACTTATGGCTACACCTTC. As protein: CASSESGTYGYTF. The rearrangement uses TRBV10-1 and TRBJ1-2; possible D gene TRBD1, 5 bases. CDR1 and CDR2 (germline): WNHNN, SYGVQD (reference sequence). CDR3 length equals 13 residues. Deletions cut 3 bases from V and 5 bases from J, with 10 bases between.

Comments on this clonotype: A much larger clone differs from this one at a single base, so this may be a read error. This chain joins TRBV3-1 and TRBJ1-2; possible D gene TRBD1, 5 bases. Per the germline V gene, CDR1 is LGHDT and CDR2 is YNNKEL (reference sequence). There are 11 residues in the CDR3. CDR3 sequence: CTSSQGRGYTF. The CDR3 region has the DNA TGTACCAGCAGCCAGGGACGTGGCTACACCTTC. The variable domain in full, completed from reference TRBV3-1 and TRBJ1-2, reads DTAVSQTPKYLVTQMGNDKSIKCEQNLGHDTMYWYKQDSKKFLKIMFSYNNKELIINETVPNRFSPKSPDKAHLNLHINSLELGDSAVYFCTSSQGRGYTFGSGTRLTVV.

The DNA of the CDR3 is TGTGCCAGCAGGCAAGACCGGGACATCGGCTACACCTTC. This sequence encodes CASRQDRDIGYTF. This chain links TRBV9 with TRBJ1-2; a weak D match, TRBD1 (6 bases). The ends were cut back, 5 bases at V and 8 bases at J, with 16 bases in the middle. The CDR3 length is 13 residues. Looked up from germline, CDR1 is SGDLS and CDR2 is YYNGEE. Full variable domain (rest looked up from reference TRBV9 and TRBJ1-2): DSGVTQTPKHLITATGQRVTLRCSPRSGDLSVYWYQQSLDQGLQFLIQYYNGEERAKGNILERFSAQQFPDLHSELNLSSLELGDSALYFCASRQDRDIGYTFGSGTRLTVV.

The chain links TRBV7-8 to TRBJ2-7; D is unclear. This CDR3 comprises 15 residues. CDR1 is SGHVS, CDR2 FQNEAQ, per germline. Trimming removed 5 bases from V and 7 bases from J, with 21 bases in between. The CDR3 DNA is TGTGCCAGCAGCCCCGTCCGGGCCCAACCTTATGAGCAGTACTTC. Its translation is CASSPVRAQPYEQYF.

This clonotype was seen only a few times. The V call is TRBV20-1, the J call TRBJ1-1; no clear D gene. CDR1 is DFQATT, CDR2 SNEGSKA, per germline (reference sequence). CDR3 length: 14 amino acids. Trimming cost V 2 bases and J 5 bases, with 15 bases left between them. The CDR3 here is CSARSDLGGTEAFF. CDR3 in DNA: TGCAGTGCTAGATCTGACCTTGGCGGGACTGAAGCTTTCTTT.

This clonotype has at least ten counts. This chain connects TRBV5-8 to TRBJ1-2; weak D call: TRBD1 (5 bases). The CDR3 sequence is 12 residues long. With 0 bases removed from V and 12 bases from J, the gap between germline ends came to 12 bases. Germline CDR1 reads SGHTS; CDR2 reads YDEGEE. CDR3 DNA sequence: TGTGCCAGCAGCTTGGGGACATCGAAACACACCTTC. It translates to CASSLGTSKHTF. The full variable domain, its missing parts supplied by reference TRBV5-8 and TRBJ1-2, is EAGVTQSPTHLIKTRGQQATLRCSPISGHTSVYWYQQALGLGLQFLLWYDEGEERNRGNFPPRFSGRQFPNYSSELNVNALELEDSALYLCASSLGTSKHTFGSGTRLTVV.

The rearrangement joins TRBV10-2 to TRBJ1-1; the D gene is possibly TRBD1 (5 bases). V lost 6 bases and J 6 bases, leaving 20 bases between the germline ends. Looked up from germline, CDR1 is WSHSY and CDR2 is SAAADI. CDR3 size: 15 residues. CDR3 amino acids: CASSGAGGSKAEAFF. The CDR3 bases are TGCGCCAGCAGCGGCGCTGGGGGATCAAAGGCTGAAGCTTTCTTT.

Note on this clonotype: A much larger clone differs by one base, so this may be a read error. The V gene is TRBV29-1, the J gene TRBJ1-2, with D uncertain. CDR3 size: 10 residues. The ends were cut back, 7 bases at V and 7 bases at J, with 10 bases in the middle. From germline, CDR1 is SQVTM and CDR2 ANQGSEA. CDR3 in amino acids: CSAQEVGYTF. DNA of the CDR3: TGCAGCGCCCAAGAAGTTGGCTACACCTTC. Full variable domain (outside the CDR3, taken from reference TRBV29-1 and TRBJ1-2): SAVISQKPSRDICQRGTSLTIQCQVDSQVTMMFWYRQQPGQSLTLIATANQGSEATYESGFVIDKFPISRPNLTFSTLTVSNMSPEDSSIYLCSAQEVGYTFGSGTRLTVV.

Ten or more counts support this clonotype. The V and J genes are TRBV25-1 and TRBJ2-5; 8 nucleotides match TRBD1. Unmatched junction bases numbered 17, after V lost 3 bases and J lost 5 bases. The CDR3 runs to 18 residues. Germline CDR1 and CDR2: MGHDK and SYGVNS. CDR3: CASSDLDRGVLVVETQYF. The CDR3 nucleotides read TGTGCCAGCAGTGATCTCGACAGGGGAGTTTTGGTCGTGGAGACCCAGTACTTC. Full variable domain (missing parts from reference TRBV25-1 and TRBJ2-5): EADIYQTPRYLVIGTGKKITLECSQTMGHDKMYWYQQDPGMELHLIHYSYGVNSTEKGDLSSESTVSRIRTEHFPLTLESARPSHTSQYLCASSDLDRGVLVVETQYFGPGTRLLVL.

On this clonotype: This sequence may be a read error, since a much larger clone differs from it by one base. V gene TRBV5-6 combines with J gene TRBJ1-5; D ambiguous. There are 12 residues in the CDR3. In germline, CDR1 is SGHDT, CDR2 YYEEEE. CDR3 DNA: TGTGCCGGCAGCATGGGGTCCCAGCCCCAGCATTTT. This sequence encodes CAGSMGSQPQHF.

The chain links TRBV20-1 to TRBJ2-2; 7 bases fit TRBD1. Germline V gene data show CDR1 as DFQATT and CDR2 as SNEGSKA (reference sequence). The CDR3 consists of 15 residues. V dropped 6 bases and J dropped 7; count of bases not matched to a gene: 14. CDR3 coding DNA: TGCAGTGCCCGAAGGGGGCATGGGTGGGACGGGGAGCTGTTTTTT. Protein sequence: CSARRGHGWDGELFF.

Ten or more counts support this clonotype. V usage is TRBV7-2 and J usage is TRBJ1-3, with 7 positions matching TRBD1. Looked up from germline, CDR1 is SGHTA and CDR2 is FQGNSA. The CDR3 spans 14 residues. Trimming at V came to 1 base and at J to 4 bases, leaving 1 base not matched to a gene. The CDR3, as DNA: TGTGCCAGCAGCTTAGTGACAGGGGGAAACACCATATATTTT. This gives the protein CASSLVTGGNTIYF. The full variable domain, in which reference TRBV7-2 and TRBJ1-3 provide the parts outside the CDR3, is GAGVSQSPSNKVTEKGKDVELRCDPISGHTALYWYRQSLGQGLEFLIYFQGNSAPDKSGLPSDRFSAERTGGSVSTLTIQRTQQEDSAVYLCASSLVTGGNTIYFGEGSWLTVV.

The J gene is TRBJ1-5, the V gene TRBV7-9, with D perhaps matching TRBD1 (5 bases). CDR3 length: 16 residues. The V gene's germline CDR1 is SEHNR and CDR2 FQNEAQ (reference sequence). V was cut by 3 bases and J by 1 base, with 13 bases left in between. CDR3 DNA: TGTGCCAGCAGCTTCTTCACCGGGGCGAGCAATCAGCCCCAGCATTTT. Its protein product is CASSFFTGASNQPQHF.

The V and J genes are TRBV11-2 and TRBJ2-3; D is uncertain. CDR1 is SGHAT, CDR2 FQNNGV, per germline. With 8 bases removed from V and 5 bases from J, the gap between germline ends came to 11 bases. This CDR3 spans 12 amino acids. DNA of the CDR3: TGTGCCAGCCAGCTTGGTGAAGATACGCAGTATTTT. This sequence encodes CASQLGEDTQYF.

This clonotype was picked up many times. The V gene is TRBV10-3, the J gene TRBJ1-4; TRBD1 might be the D (6 bases). CDR3 length equals 13 residues. Germline CDR1 is ENHRY and CDR2 is SYGVKD. Trimming shortened V by 4 bases and J by 7 bases, and 10 bases separated the two germline ends. The CDR3 reads CAISGAGAEKLFF. In DNA form, the CDR3 reads TGTGCCATCAGTGGGGCAGGGGCTGAAAAACTGTTTTTT.